The clone carrying this T cell receptor (beta chain) came up a few times. These data originate in a study of blood T cells in healthy people across ages. The V end was cut by 5 bases, the J end by 3 bases, with 16 bases between. CDR3 length equals 15 residues. It was with a sample-barcoded 5' primer and a J-beta primer mix that a second PCR of about 6 to 11 cycles was run. Each cDNA molecule was tagged by a template-switch adaptor that had 12 random nucleotides. CDR3-containing paired-end reads numbered at least 2.5 million in each sample. One entry per CDR3 protein, called by TCRdb with MiXCR from the 5' RACE reads. Among roughly 1,100,000 distinct CDR3 sequences listed, about 23% were seen once. These sequences were also reported in another study, on T cells of mothers and their children. That paper notes: Related pairs of mothers and children showed slightly higher, non-significant overlap versus unrelated pairs.

This TCR derives from a girl aged 2 to 9 in good health. The chain combines TRBV12-3 or TRBV12-4 with TRBJ2-5; tentative D call: TRBD2 (5 bases). The source material was blood. CDR3 protein: CASSPYSGLEETQYF. CDR3 sequence (DNA): TGTGCCAGCAGTCCGTACTCCGGACTTGAAGAGACCCAGTACTTC.